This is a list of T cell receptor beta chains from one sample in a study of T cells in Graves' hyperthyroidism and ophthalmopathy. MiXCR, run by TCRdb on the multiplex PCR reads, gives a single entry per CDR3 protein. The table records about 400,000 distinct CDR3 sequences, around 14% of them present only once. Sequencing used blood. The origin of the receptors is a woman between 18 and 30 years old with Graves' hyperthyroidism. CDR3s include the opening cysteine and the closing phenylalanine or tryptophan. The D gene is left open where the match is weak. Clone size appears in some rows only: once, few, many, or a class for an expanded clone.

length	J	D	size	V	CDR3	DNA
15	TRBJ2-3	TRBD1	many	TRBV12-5	CASGPGQGYTDTQYF	TGTGCTAGTGGTCCGGGACAGGGCTACACAGATACGCAGTATTTT
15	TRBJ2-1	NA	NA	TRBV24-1	CATSDTNALGNEQFF	TGTGCCACCAGTGACACGAATGCACTAGGAAATGAGCAGTTCTTC
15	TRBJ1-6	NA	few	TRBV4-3	CASSQVEGRNSPLHF	TGCGCCAGCAGCCAAGTGGAAGGGCGGAATTCACCCCTCCACTTT
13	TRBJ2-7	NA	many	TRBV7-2	CASRQGGIYEQYF	TGTGCCAGTAGACAGGGAGGTATCTACGAGCAGTACTTC
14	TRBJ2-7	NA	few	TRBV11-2	CASSLTPGEYEQYF	TGTGCCAGCAGCTTAACCCCAGGGGAATACGAGCAGTACTTC
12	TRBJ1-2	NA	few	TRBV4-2	CASSYQDGGYTF	TGTGCCAGCAGCTACCAAGATGGAGGCTACACCTTC
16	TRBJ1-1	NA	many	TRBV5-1	CASSFYLQGGPNEAFF	TGCGCCAGCAGCTTCTATCTGCAGGGTGGTCCCAATGAAGCTTTCTTT
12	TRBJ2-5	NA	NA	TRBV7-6	CASSLYEETQYF	TGTGCCAGCAGCTTGTACGAAGAGACCCAGTACTTC
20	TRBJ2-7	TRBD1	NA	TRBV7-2	CASSLGGQGDWTHNFYEQYF	TGTGCCAGCAGCTTAGGCGGACAGGGTGACTGGACCCATAACTTCTACGAGCAGTACTTC
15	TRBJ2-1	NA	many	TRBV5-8	CASSLGGARLNEQFF	TGTGCCAGCAGCTTGGGTGGGGCCCGGTTGAATGAGCAGTTCTTC
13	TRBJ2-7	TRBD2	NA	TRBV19	CASSITTSDEQYF	TGTGCCAGTAGTATAACAACTAGCGACGAGCAGTACTTC
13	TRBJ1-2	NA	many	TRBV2	CASIPQTNYGYTF	TGTGCCAGCATTCCACAGACTAACTATGGCTACACCTTC
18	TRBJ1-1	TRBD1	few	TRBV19	CASTTRDRDRGRNTEAFF	TGTGCCAGTACTACTCGAGACCGGGACAGGGGGCGGAACACTGAAGCTTTCTTT
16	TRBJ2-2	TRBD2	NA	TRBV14	CASSRRGDANTGELFF	TGTGCCAGCAGCAGGCGGGGGGACGCGAACACCGGGGAGCTGTTTTTT
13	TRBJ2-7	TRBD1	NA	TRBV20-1	CSGTGEGHYEQYF	TGCAGTGGCACAGGGGAAGGCCACTACGAGCAGTACTTC
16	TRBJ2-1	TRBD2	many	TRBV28	CASSFPSGRVGNEQFF	TGTGCCAGCAGTTTTCCTAGCGGGAGGGTGGGCAATGAGCAGTTCTTC
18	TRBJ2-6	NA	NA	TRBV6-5	CASSYSRVVTSGANVLTF	TGTGCCAGCAGTTACTCGAGAGTGGTTACCTCTGGGGCCAACGTCCTGACTTTC
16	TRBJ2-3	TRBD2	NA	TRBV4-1	CASSQTPLAGRDTQYF	TGCGCCAGCAGCCAGACCCCCCTAGCGGGGAGAGATACGCAGTATTTT
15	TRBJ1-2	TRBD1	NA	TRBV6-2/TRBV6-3	CASSYSPDRGYGYTF	TGTGCCAGCAGTTACTCCCCGGACAGGGGGTATGGCTACACCTTC
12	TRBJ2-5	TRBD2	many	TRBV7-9	CASSLTSGGSYF	TGTGCCAGCAGCTTAACTAGCGGGGGGTCGTACTTC
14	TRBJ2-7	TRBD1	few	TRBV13	CASGQGSPFYEQYF	TGTGCCAGCGGACAGGGGTCCCCTTTCTACGAGCAGTACTTC
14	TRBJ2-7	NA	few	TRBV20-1	CSAAGARGLYEQYF	TGCAGTGCCGCCGGGGCCCGGGGTCTTTACGAGCAGTACTTC
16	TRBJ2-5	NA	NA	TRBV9	CASSVAGQTLQETQYF	TGTGCCAGCAGCGTAGCGGGGCAGACCCTCCAAGAGACCCAGTACTTC
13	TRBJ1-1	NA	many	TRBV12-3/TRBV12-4	CASSRDSRIGAFF	TGTGCCAGCAGTCGGGACTCCCGAATTGGAGCTTTCTTT
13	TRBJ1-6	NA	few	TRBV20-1	CSARLGPDSPLHF	TGCAGTGCTAGACTGGGTCCCGATTCACCCCTCCACTTT
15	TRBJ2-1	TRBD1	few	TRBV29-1	CSGAEQGAKDNEQFF	TGCAGCGGCGCAGAACAGGGGGCGAAGGACAATGAGCAGTTCTTC
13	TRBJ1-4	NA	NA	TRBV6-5	CASSQGGVGKLFF	TGTGCCAGCAGTCAGGGAGGTGTGGGAAAACTGTTTTTT
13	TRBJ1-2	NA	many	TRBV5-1	CASSLAPGYGYTF	TGCGCCAGCAGCTTGGCTCCAGGATATGGCTACACCTTC
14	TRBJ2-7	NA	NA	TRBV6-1	CASILRGGLYEQYF	TGTGCCAGCATCCTCAGGGGGGGGCTCTACGAGCAGTACTTC
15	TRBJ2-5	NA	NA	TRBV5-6	CASSSGVGYQETQYF	TGTGCCAGCAGCTCAGGGGTAGGGTACCAAGAGACCCAGTACTTC
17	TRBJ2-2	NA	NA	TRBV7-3	CASSLIMGRGDHRELFF	TGTGCCAGCAGCTTAATCATGGGCAGGGGTGATCACCGGGAGCTGTTTTTT
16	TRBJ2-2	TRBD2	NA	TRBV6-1	CATSYLAGGETGELFF	TGTGCCACCTCGTATTTAGCGGGAGGGGAGACCGGGGAGCTGTTTTTT
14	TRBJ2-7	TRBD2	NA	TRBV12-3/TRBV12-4	CASSLSARGSEQYF	TGTGCCAGCAGTTTAAGTGCCCGCGGGAGCGAGCAGTACTTC
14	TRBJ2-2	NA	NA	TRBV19	CASTRGENTGELFF	TGTGCCAGTACTCGCGGGGAGAACACCGGGGAGCTGTTTTTT
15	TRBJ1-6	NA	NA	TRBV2	CASSTTGAENSPLHF	TGTGCCAGCAGCACCACGGGGGCGGAGAATTCACCCCTCCACTTT
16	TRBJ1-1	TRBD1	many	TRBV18	CASSKLTGQSNTEAFF	TGTGCCAGCTCAAAACTTACGGGACAGAGCAACACTGAAGCTTTCTTT
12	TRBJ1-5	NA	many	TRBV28	CASRIPNQPQHF	TGTGCCAGCAGGATCCCAAATCAGCCCCAGCATTTT
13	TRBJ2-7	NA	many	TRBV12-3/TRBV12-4	CASSLASRHEQYF	TGTGCCAGCAGTTTAGCCAGTCGGCACGAGCAGTACTTC
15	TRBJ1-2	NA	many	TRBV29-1	CSVGGGGSSNYGYTF	TGCAGCGTTGGTGGTGGAGGGTCCTCTAACTATGGCTACACCTTC
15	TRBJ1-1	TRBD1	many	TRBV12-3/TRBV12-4	CASRPNRGRGTEAFF	TGTGCCAGCAGACCTAACAGGGGCAGAGGCACTGAAGCTTTCTTT
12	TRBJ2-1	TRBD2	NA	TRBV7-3	CASGGGFSEQFF	TGTGCCAGCGGGGGGGGGTTTAGTGAGCAGTTCTTC
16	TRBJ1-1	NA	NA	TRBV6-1	CASWSGQGRANTEAFF	TGTGCCAGCTGGAGTGGGCAGGGACGGGCGAACACTGAAGCTTTCTTT
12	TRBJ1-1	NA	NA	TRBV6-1	CASSSRQTEAFF	TGTGCCAGCAGTTCCCGACAGACTGAAGCTTTCTTT
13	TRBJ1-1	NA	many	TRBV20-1	CSASLPSNTEAFF	TGCAGTGCTAGCTTACCTTCGAACACTGAAGCTTTCTTT
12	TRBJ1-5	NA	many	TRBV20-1	CSATSSNQPQHF	TGCAGTGCTACCAGCTCCAATCAGCCCCAGCATTTT
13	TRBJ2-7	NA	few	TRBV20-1	CSAQGWAVYEQYF	TGCAGTGCTCAGGGTTGGGCCGTCTACGAGCAGTACTTC
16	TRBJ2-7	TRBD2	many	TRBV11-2	CASSVRTSGGSYEQYF	TGTGCCAGCAGCGTAAGAACTAGCGGGGGATCCTACGAGCAGTACTTC